This entry lists 27 T cell receptor beta chains sequenced from one sample in a study of T cells in Graves' hyperthyroidism and ophthalmopathy (dated by TCRdb to about 2019). To prepare the library, multiplex PCR was applied. For sequencing, an Illumina HiSeq 2000 was employed. TCR beta CDR3 regions were amplified from RNA transcripts. The TCR CDR3 was subjected to a first round of RT-PCR using the HTBI primer set and the Qiagen OneStep RT-PCR kit. TCRdb applied fastp at Q25 and MiXCR to the public reads, then kept only in-frame beta chains. Merged by CDR3 protein, the rows form single entries marked with the most common genes and DNA. Present in this sample are approximately 400,000 distinct CDR3 sequences, around 14% of which were seen just once. The top ten constitute almost 8% of the sample. Sequencing was done on a sample of blood. The receptors originated from a woman younger than 35 with Graves' hyperthyroidism.

The chain combines TRBV7-9 with TRBJ2-7; TRBD2 matches 10 bases. This CDR3 is 14 amino acids long. Trimming at V came to 6 bases and at J to 7 bases, leaving 9 bases not matched to a gene. CDR1 is SEHNR and CDR2 is FQNEAQ in the germline V gene (reference sequence). The CDR3 loop reads CASSPTSGMGEQYF. The DNA for the CDR3 is TGTGCCAGCAGTCCCACTAGCGGGATGGGGGAGCAGTACTTC. Using reference TRBV7-9 and TRBJ2-7 for the parts outside the CDR3, the full variable domain is DTGVSQNPRHKITKRGQNVTFRCDPISEHNRLYWYRQTLGQGPEFLTYFQNEAQLEKSRLLSDRFSAERPKGSFSTLEIQRTEQGDSAMYLCASSPTSGMGEQYFGPGTRLTVT.

This clonotype was counted a few times. A much more abundant neighbour one base away suggests this may be a read error. The genes are TRBV11-2 and TRBJ2-3, with no clear D. The CDR3 length is 10 residues. Per germline, CDR1 SGHAT and CDR2 FQNNGV. The CDR3 loop is CASSLDRQYF. The CDR3 coding sequence is TGTGCCAGCAGCTTAGATAGGCAGTATTTT.

J is TRBJ1-1 and V is TRBV12-3 or TRBV12-4, with 7 bases fitting TRBD1. Unmatched junction bases numbered 6, after V lost 5 bases and J lost 3 bases. This CDR3 region has 14 residues. The chain's CDR3 is CASSPRTGHTEAFF. The CDR3 DNA is TGTGCCAGCAGTCCCCGGACAGGTCACACTGAAGCTTTCTTT.

In its sample, this clonotype was seen many times. J is TRBJ2-1 and V is TRBV6-6; no clear D. Trimming removed 2 bases at V and 5 bases at J, with 10 bases between. CDR1 MNHNY and CDR2 SVGAGI come from the germline V gene (reference sequence). This CDR3 spans 14 amino acids. CDR3 amino acids: CASSYRALDNEQFF. CDR3 sequence (DNA): TGTGCCAGCAGTTACAGGGCCCTTGACAATGAGCAGTTCTTC.

Many counts were recorded for this clonotype. The genes are TRBV11-2 and TRBJ1-2; 7 bases map to TRBD1. The CDR3 contains 14 residues. The V gene's germline CDR1 is SGHAT and CDR2 FQNNGV. Unmatched junction bases numbered 5, after V lost 5 bases and J lost 2 bases. CDR3 bases: TGTGCCAGCAGCCTCTGGACAGGCAACTATGGCTACACCTTC. Protein: CASSLWTGNYGYTF.

This clonotype was counted ten times or more. The V gene is TRBV6-1, the J gene TRBJ1-5; TRBD1 matches at 9 bases. Germline V CDR1 and CDR2: MNHNS, SASEGT. V lost 6 bases and J lost 6; bases outside the gene matches: 6. This CDR3 spans 14 amino acids. The CDR3 loop reads CASSGTGKAQPQHF. The CDR3 DNA is TGTGCCAGCAGCGGGACAGGGAAAGCTCAGCCCCAGCATTTT.

This clonotype was counted at least ten times. The chain is built from TRBV2 and TRBJ1-1, with a tentative D call TRBD1 (5 bases). This CDR3 spans 15 amino acids. Per the germline V gene, CDR1 is SNHLY and CDR2 is FYNNEI. With 7 bases removed from V and 4 bases from J, the gap between germline ends came to 19 bases. CDR3 bases: TGTGCCAGCACTCCGTCAGGGACCCTGATCACTGAAGCTTTCTTT. Amino acids: CASTPSGTLITEAFF.

V and J are TRBV6-1 and TRBJ2-1; D not certain. Looked up from germline, CDR1 is MNHNS and CDR2 is SASEGT. The CDR3 has 13 amino acids. Trimming took 5 bases from V and 4 from J, leaving 9 bases between them. CDR3 nucleotides: TGTGCCAGCAGTTCAACAGATTACAATGAGCAGTTCTTC. The encoded protein is CASSSTDYNEQFF.

This clonotype was found many times. V and J are TRBV5-1 and TRBJ1-3; the match to TRBD1 covers 8 bases. This CDR3 is built from 18 residues. Germline CDR1 and CDR2: SGHRS and YFSETQ. Unmatched junction bases numbered 12, after V lost 4 bases and J lost 0 bases. The CDR3 spells CASSPSPRDRSSGNTIYF. DNA for the CDR3: TGCGCCAGCAGCCCCTCGCCCCGGGACAGGAGCTCTGGAAACACCATATATTTT. The full variable domain, in which reference TRBV5-1 and TRBJ1-3 provide the parts outside the CDR3, is KAGVTQTPRYLIKTRGQQVTLSCSPISGHRSVSWYQQTPGQGLQFLFEYFSETQRNKGNFPGRFSGRQFSNSRSEMNVSTLELGDSALYLCASSPSPRDRSSGNTIYFGEGSWLTVV.

V usage is TRBV6-1 and J usage is TRBJ1-5; unclear D gene. Germline V gives CDR1 MNHNS, CDR2 SASEGT. V dropped 5 bases and J dropped 6 bases, with 17 bases sitting between them. The CDR3 length is 15 residues. CDR3 bases: TGTGCCAGCAGTCGCTATCCGGCAGAGAGTCAGCCCCAGCATTTT. Translation gives CASSRYPAESQPQHF.

This clonotype was counted ten times or more. The CDR3 coding sequence is TGCAGTGCTAGAACGGCAGCTTCCTCTGGAAACACCATATATTTT. It codes for CSARTAASSGNTIYF. The rearrangement links TRBV20-1 to TRBJ1-3; D not resolved. The ends were cut back, 2 bases at V and 0 bases at J, with 11 bases in the middle. Germline V gives CDR1 DFQATT, CDR2 SNEGSKA (reference sequence). This CDR3 has 15 residues.

This chain joins TRBV11-2 and TRBJ2-7; 8 nucleotides line up with TRBD2. CDR3 size: 11 residues. J lost 4 bases, V lost 8 bases, and 1 base had no gene match. In germline, CDR1 is SGHAT, CDR2 FQNNGV. The CDR3 loop reads CASERGYEQYF. The CDR3 DNA sequence: TGTGCCAGCGAGCGGGGGTACGAGCAGTACTTC.

This clonotype has a count of ten or more. This chain links TRBV3-1 with TRBJ2-5; 8 bases are shared with TRBD1. Per germline, CDR1 LGHDT and CDR2 YNNKEL (reference sequence). Unmatched junction bases numbered 4, after V lost 5 bases and J lost 5 bases. The CDR3 extends over 13 amino acids. For the CDR3, the DNA is TGTGCCAGCAGCTACAGGGGGGCGGAGACCCAGTACTTC. Translation: CASSYRGAETQYF.

This clonotype was seen repeatedly, ten times or more. The gene calls are TRBV6-5 and TRBJ1-2; D is uncertain. Germline loops: CDR1 MNHEY, CDR2 SVGAGI. The CDR3 consists of 14 residues. The V and J ends lost 0 bases and 6 bases respectively, with 11 bases between them. As DNA, the CDR3 is TGTGCCAGCAGTTACTCGCCAGATCTCAATGGCTACACCTTC. Protein sequence: CASSYSPDLNGYTF.

This clonotype was detected only a few times. The chain is built from TRBV19 and TRBJ2-1, with TRBD2 matching over 8 bases. V was clipped by 6 bases and J by 4 bases; unmatched bases: 5. The CDR3 is made up of 14 amino acids. Germline CDR1 and CDR2: LNHDA and SQIVND (reference sequence). DNA for the CDR3: TGTGCCAGTAGGCCGGGACTAGGTTACAATGAGCAGTTCTTC. Its translation is CASRPGLGYNEQFF.

There are a few counts of this clonotype. The genes are TRBV10-2 and TRBJ1-2, with D unresolved. Trimming shortened V by 3 bases and J by 3 bases, and 5 bases separated the two germline ends. The germline V gene encodes CDR1 WSHSY and CDR2 SAAADI. The CDR3 has 12 residues. The CDR3 region is CASSDLHYGYTF. CDR3 nucleotides: TGCGCCAGCAGTGACCTTCACTATGGCTACACCTTC.

Many counts were recorded for this clonotype. The gene calls are TRBV7-9 and TRBJ2-1; 8 bases line up with TRBD2. V shed 2 bases and J 6 bases; nucleotides not matched to a gene: 9. The CDR3 is made up of 16 amino acids. Per germline, CDR1 SEHNR and CDR2 FQNEAQ (reference sequence). The CDR3 region is CASSLHSGGQSNEQFF. CDR3 sequence (DNA): TGTGCCAGCAGCTTACATTCGGGGGGGCAGAGCAATGAGCAGTTCTTC.

This clonotype was recorded at least ten times. In DNA form, the CDR3 reads TGTGCCAGCAGCTTCGAGCGGGAGGACCAAGAGACCCAGTACTTC. Translated: CASSFEREDQETQYF. The chain combines TRBV5-6 with TRBJ2-5, with 9 bases fitting TRBD2. Per germline, CDR1 SGHDT and CDR2 YYEEEE. The length of the CDR3 is 15 residues. Trimming cost V 2 bases and J 0 bases; bases outside gene matches: 2.

This clonotype was counted a few times. The chain carries TRBV9 and TRBJ2-5; tentative D call: TRBD2 (7 bases). This CDR3 is 15 amino acids long. The germline gives CDR1 SGDLS, CDR2 YYNGEE. Trimming took off 3 bases at V and 3 bases at J, with 15 bases between the two ends. CDR3 sequence reads: CASSGGGGAEETQYF. The CDR3 region has the DNA TGTGCCAGCAGCGGGGGGGGGGGGGCCGAAGAGACCCAGTACTTC.

This clonotype was seen repeatedly, ten times or more. The chain uses TRBV7-9 and TRBJ1-1; D might be TRBD1 (5 bases). In germline, CDR1 is SEHNR, CDR2 FQNEAQ (reference sequence). The CDR3 runs 17 residues. Deletions cut 6 bases from V and 0 bases from J, with 20 bases between. CDR3 coding DNA: TGTGCCAGCAGGACTCCACAGGCGGTCCTCATGAACACTGAAGCTTTCTTT. Protein product: CASRTPQAVLMNTEAFF.

The chain has TRBV5-1 and TRBJ2-2; 7 positions agree with TRBD1. This CDR3 has 14 amino acids. Germline CDR1 SGHRS, CDR2 YFSETQ. V was pared by 4 bases and J by 6 bases, with 6 bases of the junction left unmatched. CDR3 amino acids: CASSPTGSAGELFF. CDR3 bases: TGCGCCAGCAGCCCGACAGGGTCCGCCGGGGAGCTGTTTTTT.

The chain recombines TRBV5-1 with TRBJ2-3; D may be TRBD1 or TRBD2 (6 bases each). V gave up 2 bases and J gave up 4 bases, with 17 bases separating them. The CDR3 contains 16 residues. CDR1 is SGHRS, CDR2 YFSETQ, per germline. This CDR3 reads CASSFERGLGSDTQYF. CDR3 sequence (DNA): TGCGCCAGCAGCTTTGAACGGGGGCTTGGGTCAGATACGCAGTATTTT.

V usage is TRBV18 and J usage is TRBJ2-5; D gene uncertain. This CDR3 has 14 amino acids. Germline CDR1 and CDR2: KGHSH and LQKENI. The V and J ends lost 2 bases and 2 bases respectively, with 9 bases between them. In DNA, the CDR3 is TGTGCCAGCTCACCAGAGCAGCTGCAAGAGACCCAGTACTTC. Protein sequence: CASSPEQLQETQYF.

J is TRBJ2-5 and V is TRBV28, with TRBD1 matching 7 bases. CDR1 MDHEN and CDR2 SYDVKM come from the germline V gene. J gave up 4 bases and V 6 bases, and 11 bases lay outside the gene matches. This CDR3 is 15 amino acids long. The CDR3 loop reads CASSPYVGGSETQYF. CDR3 coding DNA: TGTGCCAGCAGCCCTTATGTAGGGGGCTCAGAGACCCAGTACTTC.

In this sample, this clonotype turned up many times. The genes are TRBV7-9 and TRBJ2-2, with unresolved D. Trimming stripped 3 bases from V and 6 bases from J, with 2 bases between. The CDR3 is 11 residues long. The germline CDR1 and CDR2 sequences are SEHNR and FQNEAQ (reference sequence). This CDR3 reads CASSLPGELFF. CDR3 nucleotide sequence: TGTGCCAGCAGCTTGCCCGGGGAGCTGTTTTTT.

This clonotype was detected ten times or more. V gene TRBV12-5 combines with J gene TRBJ2-5; D gene unclear. The length of the CDR3 is 11 residues. V lost 2 bases and J 5 bases, leaving 3 bases between the germline ends. Germline lookup yields CDR1 LGHNT and CDR2 FRNRAP. This CDR3 is CASGLRETQYF. CDR3 DNA sequence: TGTGCTAGTGGTTTGCGGGAGACCCAGTACTTC.

This clonotype was recorded at least ten times. This sequence joins TRBV24-1 and TRBJ2-7, with D uncertain. CDR3 length: 13 residues. From germline, CDR1 is KGHDR and CDR2 SFDVKD. V dropped 4 bases and J dropped 5 bases, with 11 bases sitting between them. The CDR3 bases are TGTGCCACCAGTGAATCACCCAGTCACGAGCAGTACTTC. Translation: CATSESPSHEQYF.